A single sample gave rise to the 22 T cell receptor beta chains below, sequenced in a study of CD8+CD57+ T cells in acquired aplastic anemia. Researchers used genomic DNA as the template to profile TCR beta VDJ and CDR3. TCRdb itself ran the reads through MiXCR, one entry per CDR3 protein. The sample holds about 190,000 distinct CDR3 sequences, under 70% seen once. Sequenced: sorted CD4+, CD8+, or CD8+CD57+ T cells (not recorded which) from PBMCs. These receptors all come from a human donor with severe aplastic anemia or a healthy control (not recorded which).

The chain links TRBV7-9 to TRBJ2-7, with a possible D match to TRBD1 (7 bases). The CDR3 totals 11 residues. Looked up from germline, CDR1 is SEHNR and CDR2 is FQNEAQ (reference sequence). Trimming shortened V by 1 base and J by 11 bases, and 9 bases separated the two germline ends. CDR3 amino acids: CASSLGRGEYF. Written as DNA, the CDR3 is TGTGCCAGCAGCTTAGGCAGGGGGGAGTACTTC.

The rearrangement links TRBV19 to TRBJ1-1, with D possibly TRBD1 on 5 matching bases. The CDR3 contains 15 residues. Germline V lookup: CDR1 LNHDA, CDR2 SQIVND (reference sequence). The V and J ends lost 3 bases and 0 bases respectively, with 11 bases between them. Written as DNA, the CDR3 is TGTGCCAGTAGTATCGGTGGGGGAATGAACACTGAAGCTTTCTTT. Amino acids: CASSIGGGMNTEAFF.

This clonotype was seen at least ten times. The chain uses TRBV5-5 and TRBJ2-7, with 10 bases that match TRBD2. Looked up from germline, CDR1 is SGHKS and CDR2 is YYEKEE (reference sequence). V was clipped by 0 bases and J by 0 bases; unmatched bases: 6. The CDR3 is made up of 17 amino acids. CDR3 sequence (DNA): TGTGCCAGCAGCTTGGATCCCCTAGCGGGGGTCTCCTACGAGCAGTACTTC. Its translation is CASSLDPLAGVSYEQYF.

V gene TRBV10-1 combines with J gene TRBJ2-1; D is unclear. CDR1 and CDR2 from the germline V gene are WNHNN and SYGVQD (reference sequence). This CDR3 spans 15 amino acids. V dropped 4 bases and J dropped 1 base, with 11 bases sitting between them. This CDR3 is CASSALSKSYNEQFF. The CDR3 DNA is TGCGCCAGCAGTGCTCTTTCTAAATCCTACAATGAGCAGTTCTTC.

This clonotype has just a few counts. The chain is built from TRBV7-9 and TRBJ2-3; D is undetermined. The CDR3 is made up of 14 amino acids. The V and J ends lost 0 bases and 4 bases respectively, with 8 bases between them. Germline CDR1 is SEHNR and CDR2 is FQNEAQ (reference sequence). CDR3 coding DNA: TGTGCCAGCAGCTTAGCTACCTACGCAGATACGCAGTATTTT. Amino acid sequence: CASSLATYADTQYF.

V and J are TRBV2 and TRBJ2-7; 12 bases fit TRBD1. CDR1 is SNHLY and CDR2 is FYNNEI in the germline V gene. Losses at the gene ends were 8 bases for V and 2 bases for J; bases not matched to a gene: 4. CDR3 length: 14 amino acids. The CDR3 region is CASQRDRGPYEQYF. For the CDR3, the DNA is TGTGCCAGCCAACGGGACAGGGGGCCCTACGAGCAGTACTTC.

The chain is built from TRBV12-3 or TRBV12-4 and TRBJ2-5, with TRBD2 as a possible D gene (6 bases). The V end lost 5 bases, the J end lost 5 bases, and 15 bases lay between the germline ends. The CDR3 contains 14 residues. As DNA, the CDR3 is TGTGCCAGCAGTGGGACTGTAGGGTCGGAGACCCAGTACTTC. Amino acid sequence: CASSGTVGSETQYF.

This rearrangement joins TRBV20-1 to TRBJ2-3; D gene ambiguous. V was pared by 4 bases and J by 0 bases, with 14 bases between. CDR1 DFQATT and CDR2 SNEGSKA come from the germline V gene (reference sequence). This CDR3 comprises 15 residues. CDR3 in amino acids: CSATPPALSTDTQYF. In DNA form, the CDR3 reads TGCAGTGCTACCCCGCCCGCTCTGAGCACAGATACGCAGTATTTT.

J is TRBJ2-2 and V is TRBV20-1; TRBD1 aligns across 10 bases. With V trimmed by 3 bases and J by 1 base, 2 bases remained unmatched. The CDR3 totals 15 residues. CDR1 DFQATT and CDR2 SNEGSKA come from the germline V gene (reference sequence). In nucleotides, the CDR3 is TGCAGTGCTAGGACAGGGGGCCTGAACACCGGGGAGCTGTTTTTT. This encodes CSARTGGLNTGELFF.

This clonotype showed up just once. In DNA form, the CDR3 reads TGCAGTGCTAGGGGGGGGAGCTCCTATAATTCACCCCTCCACTTT. This gives the protein CSARGGSSYNSPLHF. The rearrangement uses TRBV20-1 and TRBJ1-6; D might be TRBD1 (5 bases). CDR1 and CDR2 from the germline V gene are DFQATT and SNEGSKA (reference sequence). This CDR3 contains 15 residues. V was clipped by 3 bases and J by 0 bases, with 9 bases between them.

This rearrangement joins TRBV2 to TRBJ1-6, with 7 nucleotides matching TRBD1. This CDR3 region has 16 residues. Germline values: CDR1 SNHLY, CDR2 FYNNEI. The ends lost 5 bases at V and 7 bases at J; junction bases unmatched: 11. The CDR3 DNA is TGTGCCAGCAGTTTAGCGTCCGGGACAGTCAATTCACCCCTCCACTTT. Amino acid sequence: CASSLASGTVNSPLHF.

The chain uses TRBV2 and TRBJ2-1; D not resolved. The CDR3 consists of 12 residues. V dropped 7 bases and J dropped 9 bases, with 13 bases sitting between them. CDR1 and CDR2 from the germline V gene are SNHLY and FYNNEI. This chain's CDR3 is CASTSLVGEQFF. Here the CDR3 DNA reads TGTGCCAGCACTAGTTTGGTGGGTGAGCAGTTCTTC. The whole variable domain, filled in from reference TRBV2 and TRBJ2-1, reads EPEVTQTPSHQVTQMGQEVILRCVPISNHLYFYWYRQILGQKVEFLVSFYNNEISEKSEIFDDQFSVERPDGSNFTLKIRSTKLEDSAMYFCASTSLVGEQFFGPGTRLTVL.

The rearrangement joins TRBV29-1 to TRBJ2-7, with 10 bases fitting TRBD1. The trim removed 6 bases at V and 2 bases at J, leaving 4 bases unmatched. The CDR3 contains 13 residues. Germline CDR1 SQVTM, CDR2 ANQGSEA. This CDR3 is CSVTGGATYEQYF. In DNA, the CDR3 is TGCAGCGTGACAGGGGGCGCGACCTACGAGCAGTACTTC.

CDR3 protein: CASRPGPGYGYTF. The CDR3 DNA sequence: TGTGCCAGTAGACCTGGCCCGGGGTATGGCTACACCTTC. The chain combines TRBV19 with TRBJ1-2; D is ambiguous. V was pared by 6 bases and J by 5 bases, with 13 bases between. The CDR3 runs to 13 residues. Germline V gene sequence: CDR1 LNHDA, CDR2 SQIVND (reference sequence). Full variable domain (rest looked up from reference TRBV19 and TRBJ1-2): DGGITQSPKYLFRKEGQNVTLSCEQNLNHDAMYWYRQDPGQGLRLIYYSQIVNDFQKGDIAEGYSVSREKKESFPLTVTSAQKNPTAFYLCASRPGPGYGYTFGSGTRLTVV.

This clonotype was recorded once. CDR3 in amino acids: CASSFGARGVAGANVLTF. CDR3 in DNA: TGTGCCAGCAGTTTTGGGGCACGTGGGGTGGCTGGGGCCAACGTCCTGACTTTC. The rearrangement joins TRBV2 to TRBJ2-6; D is perhaps TRBD1 (5 bases). In germline, CDR1 is SNHLY, CDR2 FYNNEI. The CDR3 is 18 amino acids. The V and J ends lost 5 bases and 2 bases respectively, with 19 bases between them.

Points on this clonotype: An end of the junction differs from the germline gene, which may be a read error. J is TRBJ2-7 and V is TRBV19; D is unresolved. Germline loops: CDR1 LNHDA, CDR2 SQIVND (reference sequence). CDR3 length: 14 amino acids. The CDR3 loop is CASSSGTISYEHYF. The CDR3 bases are TGTGCAAGTAGTTCCGGTACAATCTCCTACGAGCATTACTTC.

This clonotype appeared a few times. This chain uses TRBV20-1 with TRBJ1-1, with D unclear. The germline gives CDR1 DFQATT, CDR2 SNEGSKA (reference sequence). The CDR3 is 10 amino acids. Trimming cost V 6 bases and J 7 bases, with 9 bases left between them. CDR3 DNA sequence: TGCAGTGCCGCCAATCTTGAAGCTTTCTTT. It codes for CSAANLEAFF.

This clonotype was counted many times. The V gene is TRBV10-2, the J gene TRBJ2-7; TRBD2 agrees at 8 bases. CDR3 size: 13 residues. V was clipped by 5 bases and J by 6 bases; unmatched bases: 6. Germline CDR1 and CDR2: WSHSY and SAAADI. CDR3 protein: CASSSGLAPEQYF. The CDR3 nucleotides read TGCGCCAGCAGTAGTGGACTAGCCCCCGAGCAGTACTTC.

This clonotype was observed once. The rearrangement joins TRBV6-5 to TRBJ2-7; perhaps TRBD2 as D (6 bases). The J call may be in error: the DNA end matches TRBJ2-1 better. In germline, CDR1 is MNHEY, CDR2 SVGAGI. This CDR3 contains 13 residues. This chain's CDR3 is CASSYSWREEQFF. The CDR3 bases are TGTGCCAGCAGTTACTCATGGAGGGAGGAGCAGTTCTTC.

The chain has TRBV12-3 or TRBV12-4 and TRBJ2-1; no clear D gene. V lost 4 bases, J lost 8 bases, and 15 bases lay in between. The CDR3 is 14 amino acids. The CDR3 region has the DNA TGTGCCAGCAGTTCACCGCCTTACAAGTATGAGCAGTTCTTC. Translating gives CASSSPPYKYEQFF.

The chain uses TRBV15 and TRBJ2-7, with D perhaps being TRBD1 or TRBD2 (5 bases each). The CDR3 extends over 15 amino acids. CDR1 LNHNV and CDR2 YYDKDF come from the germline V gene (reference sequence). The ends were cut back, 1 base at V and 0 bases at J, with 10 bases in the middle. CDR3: CATSRAGGYSYEQYF. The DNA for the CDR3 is TGTGCCACCAGCAGAGCTGGGGGATACTCCTACGAGCAGTACTTC. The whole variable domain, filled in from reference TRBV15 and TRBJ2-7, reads DAMVIQNPRYQVTQFGKPVTLSCSQTLNHNVMYWYQQKSSQAPKLLFHYYDKDFNNEADTPDNFQSRRPNTSFCFLDIRSPGLGDTAMYLCATSRAGGYSYEQYFGPGTRLTVT.

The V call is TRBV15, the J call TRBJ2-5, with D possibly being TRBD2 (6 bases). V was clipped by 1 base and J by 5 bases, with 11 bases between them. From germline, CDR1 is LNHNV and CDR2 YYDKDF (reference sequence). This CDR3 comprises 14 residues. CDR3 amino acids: CATSRVGTLETQYF. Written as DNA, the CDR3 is TGTGCCACCAGCAGAGTCGGGACTTTGGAGACCCAGTACTTC.